This T cell receptor beta chain was obtained from a study of CD8+ T cells in alopecia areata. Extracted RNA was reverse transcribed, and the resulting cDNA served as sequencing template. Repertoires were generated with immunoSEQ multiplex PCR, while TCRdb's copy carries only in-frame clones and drops some. Seen here are 150,000 to 200,000 clones, about 60% observed once, and the top ten hold around 13%. CDR1 is SGHTA, CDR2 FQGNSA, per germline. V was shortened by 5 bases and J by 6 bases, with 17 bases between the two germline ends. This CDR3 contains 15 residues. As for treatment: oral pan-JAK inhibitor, 5-10 mg twice daily.

The sequence derives from a human donor with alopecia areata. The chain joins TRBV7-2 to TRBJ2-4, with TRBD1 as a possible D gene (6 bases). This specimen was CD8+ T cells sorted from blood, taken at week 24, from a patient treated with tofacitinib. The CDR3 DNA reads TGTGCCAGCAGCCCCCCGGGCCAGGGGAGAAACATTCAGTACTTC. Protein product: CASSPPGQGRNIQYF.